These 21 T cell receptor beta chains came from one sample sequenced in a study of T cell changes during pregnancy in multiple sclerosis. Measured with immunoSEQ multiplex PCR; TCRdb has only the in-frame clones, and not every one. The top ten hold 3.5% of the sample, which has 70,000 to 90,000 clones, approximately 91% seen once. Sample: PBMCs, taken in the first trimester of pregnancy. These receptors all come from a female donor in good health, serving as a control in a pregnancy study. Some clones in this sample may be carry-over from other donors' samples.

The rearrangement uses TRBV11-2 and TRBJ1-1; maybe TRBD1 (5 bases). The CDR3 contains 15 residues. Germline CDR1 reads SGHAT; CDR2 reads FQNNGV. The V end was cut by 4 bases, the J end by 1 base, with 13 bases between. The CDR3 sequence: CASSSGLRPNTEAFF. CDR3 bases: TGTGCCAGCAGCTCAGGGTTGCGTCCGAACACTGAAGCTTTCTTT.

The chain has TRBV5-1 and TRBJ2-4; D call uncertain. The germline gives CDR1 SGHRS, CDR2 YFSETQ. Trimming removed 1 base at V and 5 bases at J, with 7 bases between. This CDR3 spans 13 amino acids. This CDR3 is CASSLNPENIQYF. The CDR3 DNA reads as TGCGCCAGCAGCTTGAATCCAGAAAACATTCAGTACTTC. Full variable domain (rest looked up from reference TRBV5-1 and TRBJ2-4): KAGVTQTPRYLIKTRGQQVTLSCSPISGHRSVSWYQQTPGQGLQFLFEYFSETQRNKGNFPGRFSGRQFSNSRSEMNVSTLELGDSALYLCASSLNPENIQYFGAGTRLSVL.

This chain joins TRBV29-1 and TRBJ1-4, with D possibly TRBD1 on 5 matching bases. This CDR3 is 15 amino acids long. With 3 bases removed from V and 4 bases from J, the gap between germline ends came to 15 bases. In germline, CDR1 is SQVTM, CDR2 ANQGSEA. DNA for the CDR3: TGCAGCGTTGACGGCAGGGCGGGGGGTAATGAAAAACTGTTTTTT. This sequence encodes CSVDGRAGGNEKLFF.

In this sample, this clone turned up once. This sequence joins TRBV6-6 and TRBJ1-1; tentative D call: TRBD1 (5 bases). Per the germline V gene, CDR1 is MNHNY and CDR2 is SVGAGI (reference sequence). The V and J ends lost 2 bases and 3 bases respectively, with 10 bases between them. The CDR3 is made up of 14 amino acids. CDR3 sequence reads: CASSYRGGDTEAFF. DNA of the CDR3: TGTGCCAGCAGTTACAGGGGAGGGGACACTGAAGCTTTCTTT.

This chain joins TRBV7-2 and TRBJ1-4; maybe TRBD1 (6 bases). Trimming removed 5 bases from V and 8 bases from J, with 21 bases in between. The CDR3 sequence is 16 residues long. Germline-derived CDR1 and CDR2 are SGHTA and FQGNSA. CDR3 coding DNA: TGTGCCAGCAGCCGTCCGGGACATAGGTATTGGGAAAAACTGTTTTTT. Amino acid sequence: CASSRPGHRYWEKLFF.

DNA of the CDR3: TGTGCCAGCAGATCCCAGGGTTACTATGGCTACACCTTC. Translated: CASRSQGYYGYTF. The chain joins TRBV27 to TRBJ1-2; maybe TRBD1 (5 bases). This CDR3 has 13 residues. Germline CDR1 reads MNHEY; CDR2 reads SMNVEV (reference sequence). Trimming removed 6 bases from V and 3 bases from J, with 11 bases in between.

The CDR3 loop is CAISESGGTPEAFF. The CDR3 DNA reads as TGTGCCATCAGTGAGTCGGGGGGTACCCCTGAAGCTTTCTTT. The rearrangement joins TRBV10-3 to TRBJ1-1; perhaps TRBD1 as D (5 bases). Trimming stripped 0 bases from V and 6 bases from J, with 11 bases between. This CDR3 contains 14 residues. Germline V gene data show CDR1 as ENHRY and CDR2 as SYGVKD.

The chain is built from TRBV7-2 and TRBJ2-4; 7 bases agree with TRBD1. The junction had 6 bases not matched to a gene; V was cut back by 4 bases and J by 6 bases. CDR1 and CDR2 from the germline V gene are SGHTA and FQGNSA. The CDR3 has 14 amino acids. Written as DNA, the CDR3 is TGTGCCAGCAGCTCACGACAGGGAGCAAACATTCAGTACTTC. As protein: CASSSRQGANIQYF.

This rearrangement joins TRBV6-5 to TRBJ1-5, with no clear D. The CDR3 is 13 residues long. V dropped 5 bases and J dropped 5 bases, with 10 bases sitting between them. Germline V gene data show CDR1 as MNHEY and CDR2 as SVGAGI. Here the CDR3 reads CASSGFLDQPQHF. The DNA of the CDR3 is TGTGCCAGCAGTGGGTTCCTAGATCAGCCCCAGCATTTT.

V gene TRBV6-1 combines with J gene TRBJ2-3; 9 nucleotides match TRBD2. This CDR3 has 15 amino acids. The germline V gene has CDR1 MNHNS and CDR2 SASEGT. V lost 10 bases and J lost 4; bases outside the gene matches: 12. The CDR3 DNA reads TGTGCCACCCTGGAACAAGCGGGGGGACCAGATACGCAGTATTTT. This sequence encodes CATLEQAGGPDTQYF.

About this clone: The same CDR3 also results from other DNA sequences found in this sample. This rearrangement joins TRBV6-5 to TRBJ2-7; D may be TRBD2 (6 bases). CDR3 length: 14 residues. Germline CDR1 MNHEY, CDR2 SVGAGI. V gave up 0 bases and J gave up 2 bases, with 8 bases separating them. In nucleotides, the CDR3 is TGTGCCAGCAGTTACTCGGGCGGGACCTACGAGCAGTACTTC. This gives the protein CASSYSGGTYEQYF.

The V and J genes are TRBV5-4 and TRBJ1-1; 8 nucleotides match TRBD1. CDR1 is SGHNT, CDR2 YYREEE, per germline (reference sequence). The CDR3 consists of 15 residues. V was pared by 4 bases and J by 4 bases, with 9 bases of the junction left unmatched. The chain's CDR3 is CASSLGQGWATEAFF. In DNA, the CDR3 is TGTGCCAGCAGCCTCGGACAGGGCTGGGCCACTGAAGCTTTCTTT. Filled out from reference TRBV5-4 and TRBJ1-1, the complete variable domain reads ETGVTQSPTHLIKTRGQQVTLRCSSQSGHNTVSWYQQALGQGPQFIFQYYREEENGRGNFPPRFSGLQFPNYSSELNVNALELDDSALYLCASSLGQGWATEAFFGQGTRLTVV.

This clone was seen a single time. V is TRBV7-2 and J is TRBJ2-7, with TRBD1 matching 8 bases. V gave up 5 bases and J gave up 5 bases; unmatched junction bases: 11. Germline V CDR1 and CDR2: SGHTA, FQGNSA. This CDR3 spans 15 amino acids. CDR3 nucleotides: TGTGCCAGCAGCCTCATCGCAGGGGGCTACGACGAGCAGTACTTC. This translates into CASSLIAGGYDEQYF.

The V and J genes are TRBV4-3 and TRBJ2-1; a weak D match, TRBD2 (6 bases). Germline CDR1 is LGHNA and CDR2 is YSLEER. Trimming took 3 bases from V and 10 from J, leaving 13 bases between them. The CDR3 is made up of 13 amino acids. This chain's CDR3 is CASSQSGGPEQFF. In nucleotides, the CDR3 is TGCGCCAGCAGCCAGTCCGGGGGACCGGAGCAGTTCTTC.

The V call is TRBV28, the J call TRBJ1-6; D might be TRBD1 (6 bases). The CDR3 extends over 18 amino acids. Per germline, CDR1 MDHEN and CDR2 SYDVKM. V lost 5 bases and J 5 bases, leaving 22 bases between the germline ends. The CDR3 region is CASSLLQPGGANNSPLHF. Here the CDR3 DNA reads TGTGCCAGCAGTCTATTGCAGCCGGGGGGCGCAAATAATTCACCCCTCCACTTT.

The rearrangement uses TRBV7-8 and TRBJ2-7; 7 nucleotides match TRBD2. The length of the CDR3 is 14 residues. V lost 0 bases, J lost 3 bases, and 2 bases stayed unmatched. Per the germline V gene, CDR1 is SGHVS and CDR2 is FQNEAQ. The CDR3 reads CASSLAGGSYEQYF. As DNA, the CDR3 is TGTGCCAGCAGCTTAGCGGGAGGGAGCTACGAGCAGTACTTC.

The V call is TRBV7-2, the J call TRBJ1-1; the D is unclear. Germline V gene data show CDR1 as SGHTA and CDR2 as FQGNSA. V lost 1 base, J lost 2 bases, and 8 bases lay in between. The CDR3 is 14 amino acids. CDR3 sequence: CASSLGQINTEAFF. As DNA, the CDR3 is TGTGCCAGCAGCTTAGGGCAGATAAACACTGAAGCTTTCTTT.

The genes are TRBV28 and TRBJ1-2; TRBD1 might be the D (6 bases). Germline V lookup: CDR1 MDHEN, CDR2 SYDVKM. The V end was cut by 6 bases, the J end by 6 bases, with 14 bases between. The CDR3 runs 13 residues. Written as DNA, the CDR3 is TGTGCCAGCAGAGAAGACAGGAGCAATGGCTACACCTTC. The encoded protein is CASREDRSNGYTF.

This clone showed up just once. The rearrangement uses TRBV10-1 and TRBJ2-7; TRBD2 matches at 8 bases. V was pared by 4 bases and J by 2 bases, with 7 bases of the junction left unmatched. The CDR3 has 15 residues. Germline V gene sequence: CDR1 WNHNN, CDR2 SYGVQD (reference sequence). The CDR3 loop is CASSAKRGPAYEQYF. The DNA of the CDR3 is TGCGCCAGCAGTGCGAAGCGGGGGCCCGCCTACGAGCAGTACTTC.

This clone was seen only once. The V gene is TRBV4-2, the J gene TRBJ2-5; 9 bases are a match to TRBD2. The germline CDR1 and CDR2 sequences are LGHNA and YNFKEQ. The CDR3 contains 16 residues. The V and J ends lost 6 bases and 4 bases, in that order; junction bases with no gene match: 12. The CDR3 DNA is TGTGCCAGCAGAAGGAGCGTGGCTAGCGGGATAGAGACCCAGTACTTC. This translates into CASRRSVASGIETQYF.

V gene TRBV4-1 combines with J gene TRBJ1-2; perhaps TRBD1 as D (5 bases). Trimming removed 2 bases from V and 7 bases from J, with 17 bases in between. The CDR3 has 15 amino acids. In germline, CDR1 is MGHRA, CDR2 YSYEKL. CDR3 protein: CASSQNHAGLVGYTF. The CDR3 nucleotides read TGCGCCAGCAGCCAAAACCATGCAGGGCTTGTTGGCTACACCTTC.